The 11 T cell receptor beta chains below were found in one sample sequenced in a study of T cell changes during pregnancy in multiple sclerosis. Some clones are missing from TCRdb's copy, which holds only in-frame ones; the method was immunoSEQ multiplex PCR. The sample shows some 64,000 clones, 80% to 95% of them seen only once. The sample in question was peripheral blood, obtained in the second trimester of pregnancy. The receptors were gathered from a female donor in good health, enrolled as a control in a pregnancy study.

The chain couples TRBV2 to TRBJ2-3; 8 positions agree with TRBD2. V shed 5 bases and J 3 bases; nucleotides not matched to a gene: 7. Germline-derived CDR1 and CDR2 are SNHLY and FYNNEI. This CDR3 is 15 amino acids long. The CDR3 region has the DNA TGTGCCAGCAGTCTAGCGGGCCAGGGAACAGATACGCAGTATTTT. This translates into CASSLAGQGTDTQYF.

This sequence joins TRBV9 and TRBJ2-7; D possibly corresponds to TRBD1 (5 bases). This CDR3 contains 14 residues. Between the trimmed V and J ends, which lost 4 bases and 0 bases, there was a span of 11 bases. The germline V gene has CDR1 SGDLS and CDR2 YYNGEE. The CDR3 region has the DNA TGTGCCAGCAGCCCTTGGGGCAGCTCCTACGAGCAGTACTTC. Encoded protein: CASSPWGSSYEQYF.

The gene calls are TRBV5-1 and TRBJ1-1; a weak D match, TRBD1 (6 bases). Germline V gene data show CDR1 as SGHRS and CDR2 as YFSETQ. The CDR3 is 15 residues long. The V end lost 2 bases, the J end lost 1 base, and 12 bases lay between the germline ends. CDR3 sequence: CASSLVGTPNTEAFF. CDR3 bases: TGCGCCAGCAGCTTAGTAGGGACACCGAACACTGAAGCTTTCTTT.

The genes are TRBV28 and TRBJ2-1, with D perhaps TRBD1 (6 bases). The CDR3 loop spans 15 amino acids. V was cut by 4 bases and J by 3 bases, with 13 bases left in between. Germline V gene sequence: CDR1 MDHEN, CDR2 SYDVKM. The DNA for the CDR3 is TGTGCCAGCAGTTCGCCGGGACATGACTACAATGAGCAGTTCTTC. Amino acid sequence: CASSSPGHDYNEQFF.

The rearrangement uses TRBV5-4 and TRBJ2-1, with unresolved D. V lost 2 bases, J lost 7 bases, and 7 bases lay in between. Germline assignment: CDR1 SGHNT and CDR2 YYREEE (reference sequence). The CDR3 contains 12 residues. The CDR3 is CASSFPENEQFF. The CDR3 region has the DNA TGTGCCAGCAGCTTTCCCGAGAATGAGCAGTTCTTC.

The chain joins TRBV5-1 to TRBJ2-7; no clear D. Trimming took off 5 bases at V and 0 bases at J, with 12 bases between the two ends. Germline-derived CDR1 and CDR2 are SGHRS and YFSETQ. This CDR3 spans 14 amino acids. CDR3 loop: CASRSEWSSYEQYF. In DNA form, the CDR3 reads TGCGCCAGCAGGTCCGAGTGGAGCTCCTACGAGCAGTACTTC.

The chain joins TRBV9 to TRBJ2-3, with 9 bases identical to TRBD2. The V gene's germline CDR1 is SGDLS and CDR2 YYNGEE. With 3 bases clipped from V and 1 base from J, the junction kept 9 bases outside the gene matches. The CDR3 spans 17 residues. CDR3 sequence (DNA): TGTGCCAGCAGCGAGAGAGCGGCTAGCGGGGGCACAGATACGCAGTATTTT. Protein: CASSERAASGGTDTQYF.

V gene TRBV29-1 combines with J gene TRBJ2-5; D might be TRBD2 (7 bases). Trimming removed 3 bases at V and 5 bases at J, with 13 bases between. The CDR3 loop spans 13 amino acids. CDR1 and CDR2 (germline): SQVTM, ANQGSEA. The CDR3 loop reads CSVEGGPVETQYF. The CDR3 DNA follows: TGCAGCGTTGAGGGGGGGCCTGTGGAGACCCAGTACTTC.

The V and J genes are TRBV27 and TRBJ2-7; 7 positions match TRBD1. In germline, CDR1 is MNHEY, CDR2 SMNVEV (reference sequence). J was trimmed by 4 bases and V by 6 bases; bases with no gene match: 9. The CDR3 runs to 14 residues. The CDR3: CASRTDRPPYEQYF. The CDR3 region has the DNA TGTGCCAGCAGGACGGACAGGCCCCCGTACGAGCAGTACTTC.

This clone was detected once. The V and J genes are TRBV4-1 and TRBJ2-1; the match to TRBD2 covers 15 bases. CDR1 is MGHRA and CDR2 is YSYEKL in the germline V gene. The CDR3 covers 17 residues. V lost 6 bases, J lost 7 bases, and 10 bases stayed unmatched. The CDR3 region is CASRSLGLAGGQNEQFF. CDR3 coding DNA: TGCGCCAGCAGGTCACTCGGACTAGCGGGGGGGCAGAATGAGCAGTTCTTC.

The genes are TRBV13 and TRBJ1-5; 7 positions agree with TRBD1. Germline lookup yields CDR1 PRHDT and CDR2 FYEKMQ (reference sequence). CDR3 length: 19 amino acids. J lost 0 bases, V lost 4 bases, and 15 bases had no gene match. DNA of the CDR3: TGTGCCAGCAGCTCTGGATCAGGGGGATACGTGTATAGCAATCAGCCCCAGCATTTT. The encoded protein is CASSSGSGGYVYSNQPQHF.